This TCR beta chain was recovered during a study of blood T cell repertoires in COVID-19. About the research overall: The United States, Italy and Spain provided the acute and convalescent COVID-19 samples. PBMCs, B-cell-depleted T cells, or T cells were the source of the cDNA or gDNA that made up the material.

V shed 3 bases and J 7 bases; nucleotides not matched to a gene: 4. CDR3 size: 13 residues. Germline CDR1 reads LGHDT; CDR2 reads YNNKEL (reference sequence). Authors' methods: Reference gene primers were amplified, and this amplification served to estimate nucleated cell counts. Only in-frame clones appear in the TCRdb table, and some are missing; sequencing was by immunoSEQ multiplex PCR. That table furnishes V, J and clone size, whereas the DNA furnished D and trimming. The sample includes roughly 120,000 clones, about 80% of them seen just once. The rearrangement links TRBV3-1 (or the pseudogene TRBV3-2) to TRBJ2-5, with 8 bases fitting TRBD2. The clonotype comes from a woman aged 55 to 70 with acute or convalescent COVID-19. The sequenced material came from peripheral blood. In DNA form, the CDR3 reads TGTGCCAGCAGCCAGGGACTAGTTGGGACCCAGTACTTC. Its protein product is CASSQGLVGTQYF.